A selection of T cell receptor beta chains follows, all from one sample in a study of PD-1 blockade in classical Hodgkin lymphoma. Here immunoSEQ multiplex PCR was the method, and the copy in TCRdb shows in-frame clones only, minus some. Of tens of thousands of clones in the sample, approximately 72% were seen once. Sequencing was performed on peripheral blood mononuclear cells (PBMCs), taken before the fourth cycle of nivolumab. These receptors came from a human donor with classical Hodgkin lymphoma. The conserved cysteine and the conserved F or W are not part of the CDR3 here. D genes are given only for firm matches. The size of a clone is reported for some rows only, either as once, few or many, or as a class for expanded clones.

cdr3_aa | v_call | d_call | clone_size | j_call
ASSYGETGFEQY | TRBV6-5 | . | . | TRBJ2-7
ATSTGETQY | TRBV15 | . | . | TRBJ2-5
ASSLAGSSHEQY | TRBV7-8 | . | . | TRBJ2-7
ASSLEEGVGQY | TRBV7-8 | . | . | TRBJ2-7
ASSAREGSGQY | TRBV11-3 | . | . | TRBJ2-7
ASSVNRIIPEAF | TRBV19 | . | . | TRBJ1-1
ASRPQGYGEQY | TRBV5-1 | . | . | TRBJ2-7
ASSEYGAGYT | TRBV25-1 | . | few | TRBJ1-2
ASSSRQGSAEKLF | TRBV7-8 | TRBD1 | . | TRBJ1-4
ASSLNPANTEAF | TRBV7-6 | . | . | TRBJ1-1
AGRGARANTEAF | TRBV30 | . | . | TRBJ1-1
ASSLGPMTGDHSYEQY | TRBV28 | TRBD1 | . | TRBJ2-7
ASSSFPDPLRGLYNEQF | TRBV11-2 | . | . | TRBJ2-1
ASRYRKNQPQH | TRBV28 | . | once | TRBJ1-5
ASSLGTGDINEQF | TRBV7-2 | TRBD1 | . | TRBJ2-1
ARTPYPLDQPQH | TRBV10-1 | . | . | TRBJ1-5